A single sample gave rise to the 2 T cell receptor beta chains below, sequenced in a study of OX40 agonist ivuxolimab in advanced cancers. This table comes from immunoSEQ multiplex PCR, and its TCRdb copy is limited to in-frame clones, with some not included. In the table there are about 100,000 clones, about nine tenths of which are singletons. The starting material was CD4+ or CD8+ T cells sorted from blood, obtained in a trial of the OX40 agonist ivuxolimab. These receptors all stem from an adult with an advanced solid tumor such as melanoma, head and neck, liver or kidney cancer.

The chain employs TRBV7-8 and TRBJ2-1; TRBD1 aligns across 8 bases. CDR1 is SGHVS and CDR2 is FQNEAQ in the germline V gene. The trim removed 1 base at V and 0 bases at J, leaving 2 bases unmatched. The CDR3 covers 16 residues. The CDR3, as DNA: TGTGCCAGCAGCTTAGTAGGACAGGGCTCCTACAATGAGCAGTTCTTC. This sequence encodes CASSLVGQGSYNEQFF.

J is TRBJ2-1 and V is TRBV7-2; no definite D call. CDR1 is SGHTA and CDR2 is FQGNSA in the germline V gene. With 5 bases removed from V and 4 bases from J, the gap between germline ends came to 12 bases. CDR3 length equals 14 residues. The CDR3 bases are TGTGCCAGCAGCCCCGGGTCCGGATACAATGAGCAGTTCTTC. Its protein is CASSPGSGYNEQFF.